This TCR beta chain was recovered during a study of spatial heterogeneity in lung cancer. The overall study: Samples were obtained from some 70 donors, all untreated early-stage non-small cell lung cancer patients. Within raw reads, each unique TCR and UMI combination appeared on average more than ten times. Study-level points and caveats: Tumor TCRs that were ubiquitous and expanded showed up in blood more at resection than follow-up.

In regard to this clonotype: Its antigen remains unidentified.

The germline gives CDR1 MNHNS, CDR2 SASEGT. This CDR3 has 16 residues. Trimming shortened V by 5 bases and J by 0 bases, and 13 bases separated the two germline ends. The time point was: blood at routine non-recurrence follow-up after resection. Unsorted whole RNA samples from tumor, nontumor lung or frozen PBMC were sequenced. TCRdb independently ran MiXCR on the 5' RACE reads; one entry per CDR3 protein. The table shows around 110,000 distinct CDR3 sequences, with 9% to 15% occurring only once. The sample was PBMCs, taken at follow-up. The sequence came from a male donor with early-stage non-small cell lung cancer. The rearrangement joins TRBV6-1 to TRBJ1-4, with D tentatively TRBD1 (5 bases). In DNA, the CDR3 is TGTGCCAGCAGTTCCTGGAGAGGGGCAACTAATGAAAAACTGTTTTTT. This gives the protein CASSSWRGATNEKLFF.